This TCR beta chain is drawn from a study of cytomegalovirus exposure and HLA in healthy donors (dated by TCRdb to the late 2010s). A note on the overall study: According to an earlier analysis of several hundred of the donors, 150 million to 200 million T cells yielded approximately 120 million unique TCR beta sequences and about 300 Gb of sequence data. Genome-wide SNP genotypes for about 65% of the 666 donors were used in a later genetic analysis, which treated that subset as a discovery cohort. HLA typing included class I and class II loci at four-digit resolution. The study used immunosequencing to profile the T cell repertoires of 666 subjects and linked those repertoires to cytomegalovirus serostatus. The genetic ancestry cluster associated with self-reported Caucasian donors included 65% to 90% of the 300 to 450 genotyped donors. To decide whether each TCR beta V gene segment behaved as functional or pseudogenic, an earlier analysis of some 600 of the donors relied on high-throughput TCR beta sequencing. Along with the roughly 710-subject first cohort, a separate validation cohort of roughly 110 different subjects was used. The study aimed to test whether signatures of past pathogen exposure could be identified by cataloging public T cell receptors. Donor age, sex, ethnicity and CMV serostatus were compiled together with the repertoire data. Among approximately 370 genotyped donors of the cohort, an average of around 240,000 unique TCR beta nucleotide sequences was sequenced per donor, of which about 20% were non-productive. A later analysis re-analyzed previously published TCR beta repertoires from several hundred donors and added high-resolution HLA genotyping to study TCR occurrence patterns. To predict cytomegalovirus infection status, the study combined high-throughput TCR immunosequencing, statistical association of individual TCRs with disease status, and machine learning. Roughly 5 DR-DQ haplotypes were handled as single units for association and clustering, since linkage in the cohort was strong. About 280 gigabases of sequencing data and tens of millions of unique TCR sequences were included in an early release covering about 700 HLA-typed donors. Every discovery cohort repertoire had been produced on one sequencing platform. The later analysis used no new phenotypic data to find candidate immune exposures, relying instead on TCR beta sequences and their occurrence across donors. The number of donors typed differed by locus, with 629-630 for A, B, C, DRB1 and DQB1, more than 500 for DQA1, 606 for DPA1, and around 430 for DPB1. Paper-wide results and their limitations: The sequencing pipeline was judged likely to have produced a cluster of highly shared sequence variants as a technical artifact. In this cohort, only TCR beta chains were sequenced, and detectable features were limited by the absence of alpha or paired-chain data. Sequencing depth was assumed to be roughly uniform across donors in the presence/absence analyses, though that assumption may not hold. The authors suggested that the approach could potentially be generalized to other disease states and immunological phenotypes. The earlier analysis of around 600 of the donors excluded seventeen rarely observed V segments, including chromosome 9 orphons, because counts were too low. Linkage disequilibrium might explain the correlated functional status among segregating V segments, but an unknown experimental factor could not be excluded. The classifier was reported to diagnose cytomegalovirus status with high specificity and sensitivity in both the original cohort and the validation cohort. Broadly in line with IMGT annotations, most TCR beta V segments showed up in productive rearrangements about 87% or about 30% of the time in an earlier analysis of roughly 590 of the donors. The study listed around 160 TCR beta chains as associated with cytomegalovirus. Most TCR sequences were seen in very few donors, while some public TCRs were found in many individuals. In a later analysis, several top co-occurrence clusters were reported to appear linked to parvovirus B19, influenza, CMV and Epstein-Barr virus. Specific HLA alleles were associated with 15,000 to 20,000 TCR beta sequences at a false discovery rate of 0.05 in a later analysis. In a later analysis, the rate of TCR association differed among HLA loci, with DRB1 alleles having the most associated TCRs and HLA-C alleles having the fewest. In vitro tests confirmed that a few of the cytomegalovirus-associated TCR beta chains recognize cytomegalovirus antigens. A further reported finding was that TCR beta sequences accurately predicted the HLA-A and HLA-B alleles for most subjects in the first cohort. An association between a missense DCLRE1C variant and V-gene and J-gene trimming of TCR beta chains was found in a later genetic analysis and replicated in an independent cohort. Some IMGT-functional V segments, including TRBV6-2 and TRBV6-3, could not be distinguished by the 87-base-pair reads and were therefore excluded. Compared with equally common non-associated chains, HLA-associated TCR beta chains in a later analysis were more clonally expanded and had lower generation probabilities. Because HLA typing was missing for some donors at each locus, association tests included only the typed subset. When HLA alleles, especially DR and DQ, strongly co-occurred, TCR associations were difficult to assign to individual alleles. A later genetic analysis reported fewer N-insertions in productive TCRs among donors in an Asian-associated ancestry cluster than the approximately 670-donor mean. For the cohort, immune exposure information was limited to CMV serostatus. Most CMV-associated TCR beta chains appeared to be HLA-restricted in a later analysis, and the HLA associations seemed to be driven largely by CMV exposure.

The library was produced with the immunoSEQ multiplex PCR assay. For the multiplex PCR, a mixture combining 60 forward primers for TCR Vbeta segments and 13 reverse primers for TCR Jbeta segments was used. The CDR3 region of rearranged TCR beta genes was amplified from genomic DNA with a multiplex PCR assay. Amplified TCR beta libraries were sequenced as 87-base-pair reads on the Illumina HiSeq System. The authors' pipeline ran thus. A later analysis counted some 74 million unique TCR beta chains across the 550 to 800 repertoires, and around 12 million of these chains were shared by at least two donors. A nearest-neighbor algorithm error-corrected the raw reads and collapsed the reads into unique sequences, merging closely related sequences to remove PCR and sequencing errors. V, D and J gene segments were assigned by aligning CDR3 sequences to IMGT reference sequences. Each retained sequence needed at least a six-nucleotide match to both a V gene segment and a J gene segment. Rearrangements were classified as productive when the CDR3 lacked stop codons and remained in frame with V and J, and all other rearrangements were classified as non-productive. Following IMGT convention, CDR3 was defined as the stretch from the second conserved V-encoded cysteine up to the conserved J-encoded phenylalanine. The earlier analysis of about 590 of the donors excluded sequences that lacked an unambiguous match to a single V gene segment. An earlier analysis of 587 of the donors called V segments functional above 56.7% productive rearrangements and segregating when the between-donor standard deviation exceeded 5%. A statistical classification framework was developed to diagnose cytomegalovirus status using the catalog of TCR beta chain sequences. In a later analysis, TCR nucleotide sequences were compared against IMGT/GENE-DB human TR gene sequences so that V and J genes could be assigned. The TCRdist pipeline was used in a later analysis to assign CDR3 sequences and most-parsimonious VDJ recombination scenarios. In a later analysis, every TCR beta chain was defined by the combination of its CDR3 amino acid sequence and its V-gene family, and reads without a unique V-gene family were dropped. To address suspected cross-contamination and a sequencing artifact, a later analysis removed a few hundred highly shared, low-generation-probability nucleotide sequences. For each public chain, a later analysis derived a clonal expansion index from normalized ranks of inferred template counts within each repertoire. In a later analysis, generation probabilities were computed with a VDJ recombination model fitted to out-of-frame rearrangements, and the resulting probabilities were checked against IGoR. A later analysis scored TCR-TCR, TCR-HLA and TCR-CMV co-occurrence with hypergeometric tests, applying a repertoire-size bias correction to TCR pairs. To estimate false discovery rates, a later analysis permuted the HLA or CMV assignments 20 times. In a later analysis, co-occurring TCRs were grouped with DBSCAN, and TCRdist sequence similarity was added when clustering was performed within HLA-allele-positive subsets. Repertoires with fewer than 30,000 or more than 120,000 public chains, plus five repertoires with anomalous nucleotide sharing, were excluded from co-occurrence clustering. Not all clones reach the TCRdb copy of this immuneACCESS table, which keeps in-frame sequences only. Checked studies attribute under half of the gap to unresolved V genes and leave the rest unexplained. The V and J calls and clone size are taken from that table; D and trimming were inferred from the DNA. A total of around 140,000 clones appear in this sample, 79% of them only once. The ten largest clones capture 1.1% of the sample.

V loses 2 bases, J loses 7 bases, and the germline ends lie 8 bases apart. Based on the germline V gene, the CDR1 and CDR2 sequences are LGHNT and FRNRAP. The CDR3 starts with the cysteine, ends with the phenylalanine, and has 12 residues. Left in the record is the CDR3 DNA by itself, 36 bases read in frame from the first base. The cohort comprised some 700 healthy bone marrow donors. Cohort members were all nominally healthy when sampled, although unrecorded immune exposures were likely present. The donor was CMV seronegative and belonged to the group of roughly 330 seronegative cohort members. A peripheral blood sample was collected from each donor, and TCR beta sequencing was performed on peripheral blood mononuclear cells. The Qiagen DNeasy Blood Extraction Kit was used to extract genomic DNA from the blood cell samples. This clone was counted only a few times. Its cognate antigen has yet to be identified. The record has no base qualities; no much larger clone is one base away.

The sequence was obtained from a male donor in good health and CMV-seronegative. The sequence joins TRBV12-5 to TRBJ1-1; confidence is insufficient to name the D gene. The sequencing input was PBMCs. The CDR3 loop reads CASGLPRIEAFF. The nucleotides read TGTGCTAGTGGTTTGCCTCGTATTGAAGCTTTCTTT.